In this sample, the clone carrying this T cell receptor beta chain turned up once. Original analysis: Researchers report that nucleated cell counts were estimated from reference gene primer amplification. Clones were read by immunoSEQ multiplex PCR, and TCRdb kept only the in-frame ones, dropping some. D and trimming come from the DNA, and the V and J calls and clone size come from that table. This table has 300,000 to 450,000 clones, around 87% appearing once. The V segment lost 5 bases and the J segment 5 bases; nucleotides outside the gene matches: 5. The CDR3 has 14 amino acids. Germline V gene sequence: CDR1 MNHNY, CDR2 SVGAGI (reference sequence). This entry is derived from a study of blood T cell repertoires in COVID-19. Study context: T cells, B-cell-depleted T cells, or PBMCs provided the cDNA or gDNA that served as material.

The Seattle patients joined while their infection was active and were tracked longitudinally afterward. Specimen: peripheral blood. This TCR derives from a woman in her fifties or sixties with COVID-19, enrolled during active disease. The chain joins TRBV6-6 to TRBJ2-2; 7 bases match TRBD1. The DNA of the CDR3 is TGTGCCAGCAGTCGACAGGGTCGGACCGGGGAGCTGTTTTTT. This gives the protein CASSRQGRTGELFF.